This is a list of T cell receptor beta chains from one sample in a study of early T cells in non-severe SARS-CoV-2 infection. Each CDR3 protein gets one entry after TCRdb re-called the 5' RACE reads with MiXCR. The profile shows more than 80,000 distinct CDR3 sequences, 9.5% to 11% of them singletons. Input material: whole blood. The source of these receptors is an adult who was a healthcare worker with PCR-confirmed SARS-CoV-2 infection or an uninfected control (not recorded which). CDR3s include the opening cysteine and the closing phenylalanine or tryptophan. A D gene is named only where the DNA matches it firmly. Some rows mark clone size as missing; the rest say once, few, many or name a class of expanded clone.

J gene	D gene	clone size	V gene	CDR3 DNA	CDR3 protein
TRBJ1-2	TRBD1	.	TRBV3-1	TGTGCCAGCAGCCAGTTCACAGGGGATGGCTACACCTTC	CASSQFTGDGYTF
TRBJ2-7	TRBD1	many	TRBV6-6	TGTGCCAGCAGTGAGCCGAGAGGACAGGGGCCCGAGCAGTACTTC	CASSEPRGQGPEQYF
TRBJ2-2	TRBD2	.	TRBV5-4	TGTGCCAGCAGCGCAGGGACTAGCGGGATACCCGGGGAGCTGTTTTTT	CASSAGTSGIPGELFF
TRBJ1-2	.	few	TRBV9	TGTGCCAGCAGCCCTTCCCCGGACGGGCGATCGGGCACCTTC	CASSPSPDGRSGTF
TRBJ2-7	.	.	TRBV5-4	TGTGCCAGCAGCTCCGACGGGAACTCCTACGAGCAGTACTTC	CASSSDGNSYEQYF
TRBJ2-3	TRBD1	few	TRBV18	TGTGCCAGCTCAGACAGACAGGGAACCAGCACAGATACGCAGTATTTT	CASSDRQGTSTDTQYF
TRBJ2-3	TRBD2	few	TRBV20-1	TGCAGTGCTAGAGATAGCGGGGGGGCCGTAGATACGCAGTATTTT	CSARDSGGAVDTQYF
TRBJ2-2	.	few	TRBV5-4	TGTGCCAGCAGCTTGGGGGCGCAGGGAAACACCGGGGAGCTGTTTTTT	CASSLGAQGNTGELFF
TRBJ2-1	.	many	TRBV24-1	TGTGCCACGGAGGATGAGCAGTTCTTC	CATEDEQFF
TRBJ2-5	TRBD2	few	TRBV12-3/TRBV12-4	TGTGCCAGCAGTATCGGTCGGACTAGCGGGAGGGCCCGGGGGACCCAGTACTTC	CASSIGRTSGRARGTQYF
TRBJ1-2	.	.	TRBV9	TGTGCCAGCAGCAACCGACAGAATGGCTACACCTTC	CASSNRQNGYTF
TRBJ2-7	.	few	TRBV4-2	TGTGCCAGCAGCCAAGACCCACTAGGTTTCCCCTACGAGCAGTACTTC	CASSQDPLGFPYEQYF
TRBJ2-3	.	few	TRBV29-1	TGCAGCGTTGGATGGCGCCCTCACCTAGATACGCAGTATTTT	CSVGWRPHLDTQYF
TRBJ2-7	TRBD1	.	TRBV7-6	TGTGCCAGCAGCTCGGGACAGGAGCACTACGAGCAGTACTTC	CASSSGQEHYEQYF
TRBJ2-7	.	many	TRBV5-1	TGCGCCAGCAGCCAAAATAGCGGAGGCTCCTACGAGCAGTACTTC	CASSQNSGGSYEQYF
TRBJ1-4	.	many	TRBV6-2/TRBV6-3	TGTGCCAGCAAGAGCAGGGGACCGGCCCGTGATGAAAAACTGTTTTTT	CASKSRGPARDEKLFF
TRBJ1-3	TRBD1	many	TRBV13	TGTGCCAGCAGCTTAGGGTCGACAGGGGGCTTTGGAAACACCATATATTTT	CASSLGSTGGFGNTIYF
TRBJ1-3	.	few	TRBV7-2	TGTGCCAGCAGCTCGAGGGACGGGAACTCTGGAAACACCATATATTTT	CASSSRDGNSGNTIYF
TRBJ2-7	.	many	TRBV10-3	TGTGCCACCTCCCCCCCAGGTTCCTCCTACGAGCAGTACTTC	CATSPPGSSYEQYF
TRBJ1-2	.	many	TRBV5-6	TGTGCCAGCAGCTTGGGTAGCAGGGCTGGGAACTATGGCTACACCTTC	CASSLGSRAGNYGYTF
TRBJ1-2	.	few	TRBV7-9	TGTGCCAGCAGGCGAGAGCAGGCGGGAGATTATGGCTACACCTTC	CASRREQAGDYGYTF
TRBJ2-1	.	few	TRBV20-1	TGCAGTGGAGCCAGGGGGGAGTCCTACAATGAGCAGTTCTTC	CSGARGESYNEQFF
TRBJ2-1	.	many	TRBV19	TGTGCCAGTAGTCAGGCCCCCGACCCCATTTGGGAGAATGAGCAGTTCTTC	CASSQAPDPIWENEQFF
TRBJ2-3	TRBD2	many	TRBV2	TGTGCCAGCAGGGGGACTACGGCCACAGATACGCAGTATTTT	CASRGTTATDTQYF
TRBJ2-2	.	few	TRBV10-3	TGTGCCGCAGGATCGCAGAACACCGGGGAGCTGTTTTTT	CAAGSQNTGELFF
TRBJ1-4	.	.	TRBV11-2	TGTGCCAGCAGCGTTATCGGGGTAACTAATGAAAAACTGTTTTTT	CASSVIGVTNEKLFF
TRBJ2-3	TRBD2	.	TRBV3-1	TGTGCCAGCAGCCCATGGACTAGCGGGAGCACAGATACGCAGTATTTT	CASSPWTSGSTDTQYF
TRBJ2-7	.	few	TRBV23-1	TGCGCTCCCCGGGGGGGGAAAAACAGGGGTGTCTCCTACGAGCAGTACTTC	CAPRGGKNRGVSYEQYF
TRBJ1-1	TRBD1	many	TRBV6-5	TGTGCCAGCAGGACAGGGGGGAACACTGAAGCTTTCTTT	CASRTGGNTEAFF
TRBJ2-1	TRBD2	few	TRBV6-1	TGTGCCACCGTAACAGCCCGGCTAGCGGGAGTATGGGAGCAGTTCTTC	CATVTARLAGVWEQFF
TRBJ2-1	TRBD2	few	TRBV29-1	TGCAGCCTTTCCGGAGTAGCGGGAGCACGGCGGTTAAATGAGCAGTTCTTC	CSLSGVAGARRLNEQFF
TRBJ1-1	.	.	TRBV7-2	TGTGCCAGCAGCTTAGAGAGGGCAGTCACTGAAGCTTTCTTT	CASSLERAVTEAFF
TRBJ2-3	.	few	TRBV30	TGTGCCTGGAGTGTATCCAGGGTGGCAGATACGCAGTATTTT	CAWSVSRVADTQYF
TRBJ1-4	.	.	TRBV7-9	TGTGCCAGCAGCCCGCTCCCGGGGGCGAATGAAAAACTGTTTTTT	CASSPLPGANEKLFF
TRBJ2-1	.	few	TRBV21-1	TGTGCCAGCAGCACCAACCGTTTTAGCGGGAGGGCGAACAATGAGCAGTTCTTC	CASSTNRFSGRANNEQFF
TRBJ2-4	TRBD2	.	TRBV20-1	TGCAGTGCTAGAAGGGGGGTAGCGGGAGGGCCTACGACCAAAAACATTCAGTACTTC	CSARRGVAGGPTTKNIQYF
TRBJ2-3	.	.	TRBV28	TGTGCCAGCAGTTACCCCCGACGGCATTCTAGCACAGATACGCAGTATTTT	CASSYPRRHSSTDTQYF
TRBJ2-3	TRBD2	many	TRBV7-2	TGTGCCAGCAGCTTACTCGGACTAGTCACAGATACGCAGTATTTT	CASSLLGLVTDTQYF
TRBJ2-7	.	few	TRBV5-4	TGTGCCAGCAGCTTGGAATCCCTAGCTGACGAGCAGTACTTC	CASSLESLADEQYF
TRBJ1-6	.	.	TRBV18	TGTGCCAGCTCACCAGGAGGTTTTGATTCACCCCTCCACTTT	CASSPGGFDSPLHF
TRBJ1-2	.	many	TRBV18	TGTGCCAGCTCACCCAGGGAAGGCTACACCTTC	CASSPREGYTF
TRBJ2-3	.	.	TRBV5-1	TGCGCCAGCAGCTTGATAACAGATACGCAGTATTTT	CASSLITDTQYF
TRBJ2-7	TRBD1	many	TRBV6-5	TGTGCCAGCAGTTATGCGACAGGGACCGTTTACGAGCAGTACTTC	CASSYATGTVYEQYF
TRBJ2-1	.	few	TRBV11-2	TGTGCCAGCAGCCTCGAGTTGGGGCGCAACAATGAGCAGTTCTTC	CASSLELGRNNEQFF
TRBJ2-7	.	.	TRBV9	TGTGCCAGCAGCGTAGGCTTGGGTTACGAGCAGTACTTC	CASSVGLGYEQYF
TRBJ2-1	.	.	TRBV7-6	TGTGCCAGCAGCTTAGCGCTCTCGGTCAATGAGCAGTTCTTC	CASSLALSVNEQFF
TRBJ2-7	.	many	TRBV3-1	TGTGCCAGCAGCCAAGCCGTCAGGACCTACGAGCAGTACTTC	CASSQAVRTYEQYF
TRBJ2-1	.	few	TRBV4-2	TGTGCCAGCAGCCAAGACCCCCGGGACACCTACAATGAGCAGTTCTTC	CASSQDPRDTYNEQFF
TRBJ2-6	.	.	TRBV30	TGTGCCTGGGGGTCTGGGGCCAACGTCCTGACTTTC	CAWGSGANVLTF
TRBJ2-7	.	many	TRBV19	TGTGCCAGTAGTGTTACAGGGAACCCCTCCTACGAGCAGTACTTC	CASSVTGNPSYEQYF
TRBJ2-6	.	few	TRBV28	TGTGCCAGCAGTTGGTACTCTGGGGCCAACGTCCTGACTTTC	CASSWYSGANVLTF
TRBJ1-1	.	few	TRBV30	TGTGCCTGGAGTGTACGTTTCGCTGAAGCTTTCTTT	CAWSVRFAEAFF
TRBJ2-6	.	many	TRBV18	TGTGCCAGCTCCACCCCGCGTGTTGGGGCCAACGTCCTGACTTTC	CASSTPRVGANVLTF
TRBJ2-3	.	few	TRBV5-1	TGCGCCAGCACCAGTCAAGACACAGATACGCAGTATTTT	CASTSQDTDTQYF
TRBJ1-5	.	many	TRBV12-3/TRBV12-4	TGTGCCAGCAAACTTCATGGGGAGGGAAGCAATCAGCCCCAGCATTTT	CASKLHGEGSNQPQHF